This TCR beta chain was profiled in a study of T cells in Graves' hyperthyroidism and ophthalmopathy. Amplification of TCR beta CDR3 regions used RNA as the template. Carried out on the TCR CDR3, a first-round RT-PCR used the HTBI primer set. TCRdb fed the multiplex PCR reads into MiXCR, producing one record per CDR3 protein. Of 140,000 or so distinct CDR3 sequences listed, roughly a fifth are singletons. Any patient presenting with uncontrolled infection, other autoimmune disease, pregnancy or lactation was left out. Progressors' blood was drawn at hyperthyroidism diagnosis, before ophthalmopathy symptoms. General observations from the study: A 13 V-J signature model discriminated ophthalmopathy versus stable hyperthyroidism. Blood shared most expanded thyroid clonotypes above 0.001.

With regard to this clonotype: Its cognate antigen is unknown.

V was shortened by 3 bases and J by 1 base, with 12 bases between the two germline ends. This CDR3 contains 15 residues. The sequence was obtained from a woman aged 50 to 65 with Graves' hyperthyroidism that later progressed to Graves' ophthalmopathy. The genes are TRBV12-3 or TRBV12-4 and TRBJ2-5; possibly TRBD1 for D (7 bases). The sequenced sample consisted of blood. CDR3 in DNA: TGTGCCAGCAGTTTCGGCGGGGACAGCCAAGAGACCCAGTACTTC. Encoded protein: CASSFGGDSQETQYF.